These T cell receptor beta chains were read from a single sample in a study of T cells in Graves' hyperthyroidism and ophthalmopathy. MiXCR was run by TCRdb on the multiplex PCR reads, yielding one entry per CDR3 protein. Counted here are about 840,000 distinct CDR3 sequences, around 38% occurring once; the ten biggest clones make up 7% to 10%. Sequences were obtained from blood. These receptors all stem from a young man with Graves' hyperthyroidism. CDR3s include the opening cysteine and the closing phenylalanine or tryptophan. A D gene is named only where the DNA matches it firmly. The size entry is marked missing in some rows and otherwise reads once, few, many or a size class.

TRBJ2-7,TRBV7-3,.,.,TGTGCCAGCAGCTTAGACCGTCTTTCCGGGAGCTACGAGCAGTACTTC,CASSLDRLSGSYEQYF
TRBJ2-2,TRBV12-3/TRBV12-4,.,.,TGTGCCAGCAAAGGCCCCGCAGGGGCTGCCGGCGGGGAGCTGTTTTTT,CASKGPAGAAGGELFF
TRBJ1-3,TRBV29-1,.,many,TGCAGCGTTGCCGGGACGGAGGCCGACTCTGGAAACACCATATATTTT,CSVAGTEADSGNTIYF
TRBJ2-7,TRBV24-1,.,many,TGTGCCACCAACCCCAGACGGCCCTCCTACGAGCAGTACTTC,CATNPRRPSYEQYF
TRBJ2-7,TRBV6-1,TRBD2,.,TGTGCCAGCCGGGCCGGGACTACCCTAGACCAGTACTTC,CASRAGTTLDQYF
TRBJ1-1,TRBV12-3/TRBV12-4,.,.,TGTGCCAGCGGCCCCCAGGGTATGTCCACTGAAGCTTTCTTT,CASGPQGMSTEAFF
TRBJ1-1,TRBV6-5,.,.,TGTGCCAGCAGTTACCGTACAACGATCACTGAAGCTTTCTTT,CASSYRTTITEAFF
TRBJ2-7,TRBV20-1,.,many,TGCAGTGTCCCAAGGGTGGGGAGAGTTTACGAGCAGTACTTC,CSVPRVGRVYEQYF
TRBJ2-7,TRBV5-1,.,.,TGCGCCAGCAGCTTGGCGTCTAGCCGAGCCTACGAGCAGTACTTC,CASSLASSRAYEQYF
TRBJ1-6,TRBV7-9,.,.,TGTGCCAGCTCACCCACCCCTGATTCACCCCTCCACTTT,CASSPTPDSPLHF
TRBJ1-2,TRBV19,.,many,TGTGCCACCAAGGGACCTTTCGAGGGCTATGGCTACACCTTC,CATKGPFEGYGYTF
TRBJ1-2,TRBV29-1,.,.,TGCAGCGTTGGGTACAGGGACGACAATGGCTACACCTTC,CSVGYRDDNGYTF
TRBJ1-2,TRBV19,.,.,TGTGCCAGCAGTCCTCAGGGAGAGGCTAACTATGGCTACACCTTC,CASSPQGEANYGYTF
TRBJ2-7,TRBV4-1,.,few,TGCGCCAGCAGCACCGACAGTGGCGAGCAGTACTTC,CASSTDSGEQYF
TRBJ1-1,TRBV7-9,.,.,TGTGCCAGCAGCGCGCTCCGGGGGTGGGACACTGAAGCTTTCTTT,CASSALRGWDTEAFF
TRBJ2-7,TRBV5-1,TRBD2,few,TGCGCCAGCAGCCCTCTAGCGGGCAGCGACGAGCAGTACTTC,CASSPLAGSDEQYF
TRBJ1-1,TRBV20-1,.,.,TGCAGTGCCGGGACCGGCTGGTATAGCACTGAAGCTTTCTTT,CSAGTGWYSTEAFF
TRBJ2-7,TRBV5-4,TRBD1,few,TGTGCCAGCACGCAACACAGGGGAAGCTCCTACGAGCAGTACTTC,CASTQHRGSSYEQYF